This T cell receptor beta chain was captured in a study of cytomegalovirus exposure and HLA in healthy donors. General study results and limits: In a later analysis, specific HLA alleles were associated with more than 15,000 TCR beta sequences at a 0.05 false discovery rate.

This clone was seen a few times. The antigen is unknown. Among the donors, all were healthy bone marrow donors. CDR1 is SGHTA, CDR2 FQGNSA, per germline. V gave up 4 bases and J gave up 6 bases; unmatched junction bases: 0. The CDR3 has 13 amino acids. Researchers ran the PCR with 60 Vbeta and 13 Jbeta primers. TCRdb's table, derived via immunoSEQ multiplex PCR, lists solely in-frame clones and lacks some. The sample consists of over 85,000 clones, 79% of them appearing once. The sample was PBMCs. The chain has TRBV7-2 and TRBJ2-2, with TRBD1 matching over 9 bases. The TCR originated in a man aged 25-40 years in good health and CMV-seropositive. CDR3 amino acids: CASSWTGAGELFF. The DNA for the CDR3 is TGTGCCAGCAGCTGGACAGGGGCCGGGGAGCTGTTTTTT. The full variable domain, rest sourced from reference TRBV7-2 and TRBJ2-2, is GAGVSQSPSNKVTEKGKDVELRCDPISGHTALYWYRQSLGQGLEFLIYFQGNSAPDKSGLPSDRFSAERTGGSVSTLTIQRTQQEDSAVYLCASSWTGAGELFFGEGSRLTVL.